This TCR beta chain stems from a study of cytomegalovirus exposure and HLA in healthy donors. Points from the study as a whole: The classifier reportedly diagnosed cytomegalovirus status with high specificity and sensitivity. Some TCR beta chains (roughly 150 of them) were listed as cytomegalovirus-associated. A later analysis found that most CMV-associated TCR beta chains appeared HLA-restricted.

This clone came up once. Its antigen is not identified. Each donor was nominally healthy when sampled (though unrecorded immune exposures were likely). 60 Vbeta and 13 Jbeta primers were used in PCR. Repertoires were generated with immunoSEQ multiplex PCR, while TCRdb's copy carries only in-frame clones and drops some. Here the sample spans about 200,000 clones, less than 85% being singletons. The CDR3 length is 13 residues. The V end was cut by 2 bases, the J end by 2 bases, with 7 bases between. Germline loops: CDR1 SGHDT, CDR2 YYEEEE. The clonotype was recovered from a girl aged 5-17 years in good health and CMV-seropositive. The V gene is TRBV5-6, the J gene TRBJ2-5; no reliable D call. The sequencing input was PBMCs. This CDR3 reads CASSFYSQETQYF. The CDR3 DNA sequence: TGTGCCAGCAGCTTCTACAGTCAAGAGACCCAGTACTTC.